This passage covers 14 T cell receptor beta chains from one sample sequenced in a study of CD8 T cells in ankylosing spondylitis. TCRdb re-analysed the 5' RACE reads in MiXCR, keeping a single row per CDR3 protein. The table records 39,000 or so distinct CDR3 sequences, approximately 3% of them present only once. The sample was blood, either unsorted or a sorted T cell fraction (not recorded which). These TCRs come from a male donor with ankylosing spondylitis or in good health (not recorded which).

This clonotype was recorded a few times. The CDR3 is CASSVGAREGDTQYF. The DNA for the CDR3 is TGTGCCAGCAGCGTGGGGGCCAGGGAGGGGGATACGCAGTATTTT. This rearrangement joins TRBV9 to TRBJ2-3, with a possible D match to TRBD2 (7 bases). Trimming took off 2 bases at V and 6 bases at J, with 16 bases between the two ends. The CDR3 spans 15 residues. Germline V lookup: CDR1 SGDLS, CDR2 YYNGEE.

Many counts were recorded for this clonotype. The genes are TRBV9 and TRBJ2-2; the D is unclear. Germline-derived CDR1 and CDR2 are SGDLS and YYNGEE. V was pared by 4 bases and J by 0 bases, with 13 bases between. This CDR3 is 16 amino acids long. The CDR3 region is CASSPRGDANTGELFF. The CDR3 nucleotides are TGTGCCAGCAGCCCCAGAGGAGACGCGAACACCGGGGAGCTGTTTTTT.

This clonotype came up once. This chain links TRBV9 with TRBJ2-5; D possibly matches TRBD1 or TRBD2 (5 bases each). Trimming removed 0 bases from V and 4 bases from J, with 16 bases in between. The CDR3 is 16 residues long. Germline loops: CDR1 SGDLS, CDR2 YYNGEE. The CDR3 nucleotides read TGTGCCAGCAGCGTAGCTGGGGCAGGGAGAGGAGAGACCCAGTACTTC. Translating gives CASSVAGAGRGETQYF.

This clonotype was seen at least ten times. The gene calls are TRBV9 and TRBJ2-2, with 10 positions matching TRBD1. The junction had 3 bases not matched to a gene; V was cut back by 0 bases and J by 4 bases. CDR1 SGDLS and CDR2 YYNGEE come from the germline V gene. This CDR3 contains 16 residues. CDR3 amino acids: CASSVVGTGVTGELFF. For the CDR3, the DNA is TGTGCCAGCAGCGTAGTAGGGACAGGGGTCACCGGGGAGCTGTTTTTT.

This clonotype appeared many times. The chain is built from TRBV9 and TRBJ2-1, with a tentative D call TRBD2 (5 bases). The germline CDR1 and CDR2 sequences are SGDLS and YYNGEE. This CDR3 has 15 residues. V lost 2 bases to trimming and J lost 2 bases, with 11 bases between them. CDR3 loop: CASSVDPRAYNEQFF. The CDR3 DNA is TGTGCCAGCAGCGTTGACCCGAGGGCCTACAATGAGCAGTTCTTC.

This clonotype occurred many times. The chain joins TRBV9 to TRBJ2-1; 8 bases match TRBD2. The CDR3 has 17 residues. Germline-derived CDR1 and CDR2 are SGDLS and YYNGEE. V shed 0 bases, J shed 1 base, and the junction held 6 bases outside the gene matches. The CDR3 DNA reads as TGTGCCAGCAGCGTAGCTCTAACTAGCGGATCCTACAATGAGCAGTTCTTC. Translated, it gives CASSVALTSGSYNEQFF.

This clonotype was found many times. The V call is TRBV9, the J call TRBJ2-2, with D possibly TRBD2 on 6 matching bases. Trimming cost V 5 bases and J 0 bases, with 8 bases left between them. The CDR3 consists of 14 residues. Germline CDR1 is SGDLS and CDR2 is YYNGEE. This CDR3 is CASSSGTNTGELFF. The DNA of the CDR3 is TGTGCCAGCAGTAGCGGCACGAACACCGGGGAGCTGTTTTTT.

This clonotype showed up many times. The chain is built from TRBV9 and TRBJ2-2, with 8 bases fitting TRBD1. CDR3 size: 15 residues. Germline assignment: CDR1 SGDLS and CDR2 YYNGEE. The V and J ends lost 3 bases and 4 bases, in that order; junction bases with no gene match: 5. CDR3 in DNA: TGTGCCAGCAGCGGCGGGACAGGATCCACCGGGGAGCTGTTTTTT. This sequence encodes CASSGGTGSTGELFF.

This clonotype occurred many times. This sequence joins TRBV9 and TRBJ2-2; 7 bases line up with TRBD1. The germline V gene encodes CDR1 SGDLS and CDR2 YYNGEE. This CDR3 is 16 amino acids long. Trimming at V came to 4 bases and at J to 7 bases, leaving 13 bases not matched to a gene. The CDR3 DNA reads TGTGCCAGCAGCAAAGGGACAGAGGGGGATAACGGGGAGCTGTTTTTT. It codes for CASSKGTEGDNGELFF.

This clonotype showed up many times. This chain links TRBV9 with TRBJ2-3, with D possibly matching TRBD2 (5 bases). The CDR3 length is 12 residues. Germline CDR1 and CDR2: SGDLS and YYNGEE. V lost 3 bases, J lost 9 bases, and 11 bases lay in between. The CDR3 nucleotides read TGTGCCAGCAGCGCCCCGACTAAGACGCAGTATTTT. Residues: CASSAPTKTQYF.

This rearrangement joins TRBV9 to TRBJ2-2; D tentatively fits TRBD1 or TRBD2 (6 bases each). Germline assignment: CDR1 SGDLS and CDR2 YYNGEE. Trimming pared 2 bases from V and 3 bases from J, leaving 14 bases between. There are 16 residues in the CDR3. The CDR3 nucleotides are TGTGCCAGCAGCGTTTACCCGGGGGCGGACACCGGGGAGCTGTTTTTT. Amino acids: CASSVYPGADTGELFF.

This clonotype is classed as medium-sized (0.01 to 0.1%). The V and J genes are TRBV5-1 and TRBJ2-7; 8 bases map to TRBD1. V was clipped by 0 bases and J by 3 bases; unmatched bases: 2. Germline values: CDR1 SGHRS, CDR2 YFSETQ. This CDR3 region has 14 residues. The CDR3 protein is CASSLDRGFYEQYV. CDR3 DNA: TGCGCCAGCAGCTTGGACAGGGGGTTCTACGAGCAGTACGTC.

This clonotype was picked up many times. The V and J genes are TRBV9 and TRBJ1-2; no reliable D call. V gave up 0 bases and J gave up 0 bases, with 9 bases separating them. Per the germline V gene, CDR1 is SGDLS and CDR2 is YYNGEE. CDR3 size: 15 residues. The CDR3 loop reads CASSVATGANYGYTF. DNA of the CDR3: TGTGCCAGCAGCGTAGCCACGGGAGCTAACTATGGCTACACCTTC.

J is TRBJ2-6 and V is TRBV9; 9 bases agree with TRBD1. The CDR3 spans 18 residues. In germline, CDR1 is SGDLS, CDR2 YYNGEE. V shed 4 bases, J shed 2 bases, and the junction held 10 bases outside the gene matches. The CDR3 bases are TGTGCCAGCAGCCCTCGAGCCCGGGACAGGGCTGGGGCCAACGTCCTGACTTTC. Translating gives CASSPRARDRAGANVLTF.